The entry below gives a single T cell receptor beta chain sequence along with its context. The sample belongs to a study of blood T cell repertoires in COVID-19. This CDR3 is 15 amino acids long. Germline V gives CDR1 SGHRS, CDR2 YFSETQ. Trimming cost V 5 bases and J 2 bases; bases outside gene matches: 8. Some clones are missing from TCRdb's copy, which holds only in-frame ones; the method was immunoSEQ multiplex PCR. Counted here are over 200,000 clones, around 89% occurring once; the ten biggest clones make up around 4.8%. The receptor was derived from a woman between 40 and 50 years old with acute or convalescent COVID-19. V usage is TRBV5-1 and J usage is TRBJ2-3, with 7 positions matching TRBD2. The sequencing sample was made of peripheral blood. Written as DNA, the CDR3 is TGCGCCAGCAGTTATTCGACTAGCTACACAGATACGCAGTATTTT. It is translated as CASSYSTSYTDTQYF. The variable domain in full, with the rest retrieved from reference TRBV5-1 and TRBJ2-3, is KAGVTQTPRYLIKTRGQQVTLSCSPISGHRSVSWYQQTPGQGLQFLFEYFSETQRNKGNFPGRFSGRQFSNSRSEMNVSTLELGDSALYLCASSYSTSYTDTQYFGPGTRLTVL.